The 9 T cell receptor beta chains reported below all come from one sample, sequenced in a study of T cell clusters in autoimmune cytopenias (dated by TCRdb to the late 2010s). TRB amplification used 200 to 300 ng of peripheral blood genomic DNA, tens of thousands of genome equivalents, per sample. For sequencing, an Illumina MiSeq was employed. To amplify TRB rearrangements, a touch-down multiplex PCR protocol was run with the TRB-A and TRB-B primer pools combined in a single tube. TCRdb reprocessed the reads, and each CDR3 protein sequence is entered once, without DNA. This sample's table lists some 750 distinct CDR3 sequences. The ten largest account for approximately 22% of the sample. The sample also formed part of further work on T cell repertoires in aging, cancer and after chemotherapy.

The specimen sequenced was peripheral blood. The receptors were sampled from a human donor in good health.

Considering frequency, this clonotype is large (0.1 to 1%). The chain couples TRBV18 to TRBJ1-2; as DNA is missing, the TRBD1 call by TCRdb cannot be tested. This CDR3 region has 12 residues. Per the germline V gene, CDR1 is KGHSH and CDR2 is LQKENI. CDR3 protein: CASSYGGADYTF.

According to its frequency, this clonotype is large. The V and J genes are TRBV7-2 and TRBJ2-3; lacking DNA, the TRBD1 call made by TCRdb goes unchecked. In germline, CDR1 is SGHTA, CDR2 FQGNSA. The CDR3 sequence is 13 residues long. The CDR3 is CASSLEPGPRKYF.

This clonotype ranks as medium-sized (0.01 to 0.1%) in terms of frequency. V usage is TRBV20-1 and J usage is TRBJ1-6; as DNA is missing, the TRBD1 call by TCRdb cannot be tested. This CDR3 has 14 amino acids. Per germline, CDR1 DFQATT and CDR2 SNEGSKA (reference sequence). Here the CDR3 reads CSAGERQGGSPLHF.

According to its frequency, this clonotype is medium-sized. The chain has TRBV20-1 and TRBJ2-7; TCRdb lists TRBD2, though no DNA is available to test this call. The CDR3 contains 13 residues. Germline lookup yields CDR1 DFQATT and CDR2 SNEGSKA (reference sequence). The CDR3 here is CSARSGPDYEQYF.

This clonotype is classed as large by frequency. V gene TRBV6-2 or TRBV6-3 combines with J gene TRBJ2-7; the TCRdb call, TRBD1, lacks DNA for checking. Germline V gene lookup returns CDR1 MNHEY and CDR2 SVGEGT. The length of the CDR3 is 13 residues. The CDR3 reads CAIGTGRAYEQYF.

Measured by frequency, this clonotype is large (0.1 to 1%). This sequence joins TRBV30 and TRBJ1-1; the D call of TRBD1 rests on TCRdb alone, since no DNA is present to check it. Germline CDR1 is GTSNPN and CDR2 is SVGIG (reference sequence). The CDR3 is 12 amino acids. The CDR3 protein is CAIDRYNTEAFF.

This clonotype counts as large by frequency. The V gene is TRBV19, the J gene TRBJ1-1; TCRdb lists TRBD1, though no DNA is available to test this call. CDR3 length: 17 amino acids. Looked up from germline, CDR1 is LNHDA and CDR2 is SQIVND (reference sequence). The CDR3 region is CASRRGQGDEWNTEAFF.

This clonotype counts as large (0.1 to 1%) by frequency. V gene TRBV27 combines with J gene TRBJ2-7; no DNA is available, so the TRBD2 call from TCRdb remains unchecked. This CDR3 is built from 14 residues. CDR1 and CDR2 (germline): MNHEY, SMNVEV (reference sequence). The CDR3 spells CASSLFSGTSEQYF.

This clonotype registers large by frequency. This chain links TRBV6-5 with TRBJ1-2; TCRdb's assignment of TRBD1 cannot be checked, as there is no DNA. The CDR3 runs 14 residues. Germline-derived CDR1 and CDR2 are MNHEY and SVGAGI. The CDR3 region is CASSYGSGDYGYTF.